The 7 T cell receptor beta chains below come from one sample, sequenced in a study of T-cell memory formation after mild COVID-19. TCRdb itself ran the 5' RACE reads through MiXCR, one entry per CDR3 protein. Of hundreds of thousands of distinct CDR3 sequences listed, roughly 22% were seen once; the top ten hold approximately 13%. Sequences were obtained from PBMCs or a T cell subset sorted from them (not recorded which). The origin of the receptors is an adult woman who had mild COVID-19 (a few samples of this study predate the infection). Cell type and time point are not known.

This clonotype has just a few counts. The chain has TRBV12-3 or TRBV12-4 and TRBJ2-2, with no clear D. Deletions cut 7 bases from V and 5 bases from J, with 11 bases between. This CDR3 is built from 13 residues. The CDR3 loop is CASILASTGELFF. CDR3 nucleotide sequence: TGTGCCAGCATCCTCGCTTCGACCGGGGAGCTGTTTTTT.

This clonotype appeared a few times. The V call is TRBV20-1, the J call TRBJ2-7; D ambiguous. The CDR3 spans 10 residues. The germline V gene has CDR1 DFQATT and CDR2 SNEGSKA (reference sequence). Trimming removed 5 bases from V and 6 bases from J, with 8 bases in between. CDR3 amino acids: CSARRSEQYF. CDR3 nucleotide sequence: TGCAGTGCTCGACGTAGCGAGCAGTACTTC.

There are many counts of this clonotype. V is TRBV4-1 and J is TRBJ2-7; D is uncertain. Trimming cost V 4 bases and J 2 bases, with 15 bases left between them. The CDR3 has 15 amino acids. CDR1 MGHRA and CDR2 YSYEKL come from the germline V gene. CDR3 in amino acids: CASSPGPGKTYEQYF. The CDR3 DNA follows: TGCGCCAGCAGCCCCGGCCCTGGGAAGACCTACGAGCAGTACTTC.

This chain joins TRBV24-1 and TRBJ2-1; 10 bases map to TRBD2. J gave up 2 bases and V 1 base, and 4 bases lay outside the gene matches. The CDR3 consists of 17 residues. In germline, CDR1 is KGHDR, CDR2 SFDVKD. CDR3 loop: CATSDFALAGAYNEQFF. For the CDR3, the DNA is TGTGCCACCAGTGATTTTGCCCTAGCGGGAGCCTACAATGAGCAGTTCTTC.

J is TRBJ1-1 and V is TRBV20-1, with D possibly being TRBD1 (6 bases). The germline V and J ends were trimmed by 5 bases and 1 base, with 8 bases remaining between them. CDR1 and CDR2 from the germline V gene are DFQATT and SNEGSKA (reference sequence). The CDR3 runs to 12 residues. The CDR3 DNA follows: TGCAGTGCTCAACAGGGGAACACTGAAGCTTTCTTT. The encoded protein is CSAQQGNTEAFF.

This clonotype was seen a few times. In DNA form, the CDR3 reads TGTGCCACCAGTGATTCGTCCCGTTCCTACGAGCAGTACTTC. Its translation is CATSDSSRSYEQYF. This chain joins TRBV24-1 and TRBJ2-7; D is ambiguous. Germline assignment: CDR1 KGHDR and CDR2 SFDVKD. This CDR3 is built from 14 residues. The V and J ends lost 2 bases and 1 base respectively, with 8 bases between them.

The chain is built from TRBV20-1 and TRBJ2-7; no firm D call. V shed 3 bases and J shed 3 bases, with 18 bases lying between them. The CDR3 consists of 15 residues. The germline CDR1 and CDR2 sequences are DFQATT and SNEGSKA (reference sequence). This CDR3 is CSARGSGSFYYEQYF. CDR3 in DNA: TGCAGTGCTAGGGGCTCCGGGTCATTCTACTACGAGCAGTACTTC.